Presented here are 14 T cell receptor beta chains from one specimen sequenced in a study of a mutant IDH1 vaccine in newly diagnosed glioma. Indicated time point: week 23, last vaccination. Each vaccine dose was 300 ug of mutant IDH1 20-mer peptide, with topical imiquimod. Data came from immunoSEQ multiplex PCR; TCRdb stores just in-frame clones and leaves some out. The data hold tens of thousands of clones, with around 80% observed a single time. These TCRs are of unknown antigen specificity. The sequencing here drew on PBMCs, taken from a glioma patient whose treatment included an IDH1 peptide vaccine. All receptors come from a woman aged 40 to 49 with glioma. Some clones in this sample may be carry-over from other donors' samples.

The chain combines TRBV10-2 with TRBJ1-2; 9 nucleotides match TRBD1. The germline CDR1 and CDR2 sequences are WSHSY and SAAADI. Unmatched junction bases numbered 12, after V lost 6 bases and J lost 7 bases. There are 15 residues in the CDR3. DNA of the CDR3: TGCGCCAGCAGGGGACAGGGAGGGATGAGCGGTGGCTACACCTTC. Amino acids: CASRGQGGMSGGYTF.

CDR3 sequence reads: CASSPWGGTGGDYTF. The CDR3 region has the DNA TGTGCCAGCAGCCCATGGGGGGGGACAGGAGGTGACTACACCTTC. The V call is TRBV7-3, the J call TRBJ1-2, with TRBD1 matching 8 bases. CDR1 and CDR2 (germline): SGHTA, FQGTGA. Trimming cost V 5 bases and J 10 bases; bases outside gene matches: 15. CDR3 length equals 15 residues.

Regarding this clone: A read error may account for a junction end that differs from germline. The chain carries TRBV2 and TRBJ2-5; possibly TRBD2 for D (6 bases). The CDR3 contains 13 residues. Germline CDR1 and CDR2: SNHLY and FYNNEI. CDR3 bases: TGTGCCAGCAGGCGGGAACCCCAAGAGGCCCAGTACTTC. It specifies CASRREPQEAQYF.

The chain joins TRBV9 to TRBJ2-7; the match to TRBD2 covers 7 bases. CDR1 SGDLS and CDR2 YYNGEE come from the germline V gene. J lost 2 bases, V lost 4 bases, and 9 bases had no gene match. This CDR3 spans 15 amino acids. Here the CDR3 reads CASSPWGGRPYEQYF. In DNA, the CDR3 is TGTGCCAGCAGCCCATGGGGGGGGAGGCCCTACGAGCAGTACTTC.

V is TRBV5-1 and J is TRBJ1-3, with D unclear. The V gene lost 4 bases and the J gene lost 4 bases, with 12 bases spanning the gap. The CDR3 totals 14 residues. Germline loops: CDR1 SGHRS, CDR2 YFSETQ. This CDR3 is CASSPVSSGNTIYF. Written as DNA, the CDR3 is TGCGCCAGCAGCCCTGTGTCATCCGGAAACACCATATATTTT.

The chain is built from TRBV10-3 and TRBJ1-2; unclear D gene. The CDR3 is 12 residues long. The germline gives CDR1 ENHRY, CDR2 SYGVKD. V gave up 7 bases and J gave up 6 bases, with 12 bases separating them. The CDR3 reads CAITRTGDGYTF. For the CDR3, the DNA is TGTGCCATCACTAGGACGGGAGATGGCTACACCTTC.

The chain carries TRBV30 and TRBJ1-2; D is perhaps TRBD1 (6 bases). This CDR3 spans 13 amino acids. Trimming cost V 7 bases and J 6 bases, with 18 bases left between them. From germline, CDR1 is GTSNPN and CDR2 SVGIG (reference sequence). CDR3 loop: CAFLRDTPHGYTF. CDR3 nucleotide sequence: TGTGCCTTCCTGAGGGACACCCCCCATGGCTACACCTTC.

The rearrangement uses TRBV2 and TRBJ2-7; D perhaps matches TRBD1 (5 bases). Germline-derived CDR1 and CDR2 are SNHLY and FYNNEI. V was shortened by 2 bases and J by 2 bases, with 10 bases between the two germline ends. The CDR3 contains 14 residues. The CDR3 region has the DNA TGTGCCAGCAGTGAAATAGGCAGGGCCTACGAGCAGTACTTC. Amino acid sequence: CASSEIGRAYEQYF.

The rearrangement joins TRBV18 to TRBJ2-7; 7 bases are a match to TRBD1. This CDR3 is built from 14 residues. J was trimmed by 2 bases and V by 5 bases; bases with no gene match: 6. CDR1 is KGHSH, CDR2 LQKENI, per germline. The CDR3 reads CASSKDRDPYEQYF. The CDR3 DNA reads as TGTGCCAGCTCAAAAGACAGGGACCCCTACGAGCAGTACTTC.

V usage is TRBV25-1 and J usage is TRBJ2-7; 8 nucleotides line up with TRBD2. This CDR3 comprises 15 residues. The V gene's germline CDR1 is MGHDK and CDR2 SYGVNS. With 6 bases clipped from V and 0 bases from J, the junction kept 7 bases outside the gene matches. The CDR3 region has the DNA TGTGCCAGCAGCCTCACTAGCGGCCTCTCCTACGAGCAGTACTTC. Protein: CASSLTSGLSYEQYF.

The rearrangement uses TRBV2 and TRBJ2-1, with D possibly TRBD2 on 6 matching bases. The V and J ends lost 7 bases and 7 bases respectively, with 17 bases between them. Germline lookup yields CDR1 SNHLY and CDR2 FYNNEI. The CDR3 sequence is 14 residues long. The CDR3 DNA sequence: TGTGCCAGCATATGGGCGGGGATCGTAAATGAGCAGTTCTTC. Its translation is CASIWAGIVNEQFF.

Concerning this clone: Within the sample, other DNA sequences also encode this same CDR3. The rearrangement links TRBV11-2 to TRBJ1-2; 8 nucleotides match TRBD1. The germline gives CDR1 SGHAT, CDR2 FQNNGV. V gave up 5 bases and J gave up 4 bases; unmatched junction bases: 3. The length of the CDR3 is 13 residues. The CDR3 DNA sequence: TGTGCCAGCAGCCCAGGACAGGGCTATGGCTACACCTTC. This codes for CASSPGQGYGYTF.

This clone appeared a few times. J is TRBJ2-7 and V is TRBV27, with D possibly TRBD1 on 6 matching bases. The V end was cut by 3 bases, the J end by 4 bases, with 10 bases between. The germline CDR1 and CDR2 sequences are MNHEY and SMNVEV (reference sequence). This CDR3 comprises 13 residues. In nucleotides, the CDR3 is TGTGCCAGCAGTTTGGGGGCGGGTTACGAGCAGTACTTC. Translating it yields CASSLGAGYEQYF.

There are a few counts of this clone. CDR3 in DNA: TGTGCCAGCAGCTTAGAGGGCAGGTCGAACTATGGCTACACCTTC. It yields the protein CASSLEGRSNYGYTF. The chain combines TRBV7-9 with TRBJ1-2; no firm D call. CDR1 SEHNR and CDR2 FQNEAQ come from the germline V gene (reference sequence). V lost 1 base and J 2 bases, leaving 11 bases between the germline ends. CDR3 size: 15 residues.